Detailed here is one T cell receptor beta chain. The sample contains more than one DNA sequence encoding this CDR3. This entry comes from a study of shared clonotypes between healthy human individuals. Authors' processing steps: Junction-only sequences produced by ImmunoSEQ had no quality scores, so filtering differed. Sequencing used immunoSEQ multiplex PCR; TCRdb keeps in-frame clones, though not all of them. V and J calls plus clone size are reproduced from that table; the DNA served to infer D and trimming. The data hold around 2.5 million clones, with under 95% observed a single time. Sequenced material: naive CD4+ T cells from PBMCs. The subset here: CD45RA+ positively selected. The receptor was derived from a man aged 18 to 30 in good health. Some clones in this sample may be carry-over from other donors' samples.

CDR3 bases: TGTGCCTGGAGTGTAGGTAGGACTGAAGCTTTCTTT. The encoded protein is CAWSVGRTEAFF. The chain recombines TRBV30 with TRBJ1-1, with no clear D. V lost 0 bases and J lost 5, with 7 bases in between. Germline V gives CDR1 GTSNPN, CDR2 SVGIG (reference sequence). This CDR3 has 12 amino acids.